These T cell receptor beta chains were read from a single sample in a study of blood T cells in healthy people across ages. TCRdb reanalysed the 5' RACE reads using MiXCR and keeps one entry per CDR3 protein. The table records 780,000 or so distinct CDR3 sequences, about 53% of them present only once. Sample: blood. Every receptor here comes from a man older than 75 in good health. Each CDR3 is given with its conserved first and last residue. D genes are given only for firm matches. Clone size is stated in some rows and not others, as once, few, many or a class when expanded.

>NA|TRBJ1-1|TRBV5-1|NA
CASSVGRFNPPEAFF
TGCGCCAGCAGCGTGGGACGGTTTAATCCGCCTGAAGCTTTCTTT
>TRBD2|TRBJ2-3|TRBV13|NA
CASSGASGRPHRYAYF
TGTGCCAGCAGCGGGGCTAGCGGGAGGCCTCACAGATACGCGTATTTT
>NA|TRBJ2-7|TRBV28|few
CASSSQGGTVAYEQYF
TGTGCCAGCAGTTCCCAAGGGGGGACGGTAGCCTACGAGCAGTACTTC
>TRBD1|TRBJ1-2|TRBV2|NA
CASSEVDRVYGYTF
TGTGCCAGCAGTGAAGTGGACAGGGTCTATGGCTACACCTTC
>TRBD1|TRBJ1-1|TRBV7-9|NA
CASSSGQGFDEAFF
TGTGCCAGCAGCTCGGGACAGGGGTTTGATGAAGCTTTCTTT
>NA|TRBJ1-2|TRBV7-9|NA
CASGRAPNKPGDYGYTF
TGTGCCAGCGGTCGGGCGCCTAACAAGCCCGGGGACTATGGCTACACCTTC
>NA|TRBJ2-4|TRBV7-3|NA
CASKAPRQGRGDIQYF
TGTGCCAGCAAGGCTCCCCGACAGGGGAGGGGAGACATTCAGTACTTC
>NA|TRBJ2-4|TRBV6-1|NA
CASAAHDKAKNIQYF
TGTGCCAGCGCTGCCCACGATAAAGCCAAAAACATTCAGTACTTC
>NA|TRBJ2-5|TRBV7-9|NA
CASSLGGGGGSKTQYF
TGTGCCAGCAGCTTAGGTGGAGGAGGGGGCTCGAAGACCCAGTACTTC
>NA|TRBJ2-3|TRBV5-1|NA
CASSPGYRPDTQYF
TGCGCCAGCAGCCCCGGCTATCGTCCGGATACGCAGTATTTT
>TRBD1|TRBJ2-3|TRBV29-1|many
CSVGTGSDTQYF
TGCAGCGTGGGGACAGGTTCCGATACGCAGTATTTT
>TRBD2|TRBJ2-3|TRBV3-1|few
CASSGTLAGGPGDTQYF
TGTGCCAGCAGCGGAACTCTAGCGGGAGGGCCGGGAGATACGCAGTATTTT
>NA|TRBJ2-3|TRBV2|NA
CASRILTPGYF
TGTGCCAGCAGGATCCTGACCCCCGGGTATTTT
>NA|TRBJ2-5|TRBV7-9|few
CASSPTDLGLVRRTQYF
TGTGCCAGCAGCCCGACGGATCTAGGACTTGTGCGGCGAACCCAGTACTTC
>TRBD1|TRBJ2-5|TRBV20-1|NA
CSAKLIRGQETQYF
TGCAGTGCTAAGTTAATCAGGGGGCAGGAGACCCAGTACTTC